This T cell receptor beta chain was recorded in a study of T-cell reconstitution after alpha-beta-depleted transplantation in children (dated by TCRdb to the mid-2010s). About the study as a whole: Using TCR repertoire profiling, the study quantitatively followed how T-cell immune reconstitution unfolded in children after TCRalphabeta/CD19-depleted allogeneic hematopoietic cell transplantation. What the study reported, not specific to this receptor: Over the following months the frequencies of hyperexpanded clones went down, and after one year T-cell counts and TCRbeta diversity were mostly credited to newly produced T cells. The apparently early recovery of alphabetaT-cell counts about two months after transplant reportedly depended on only several hundred rapidly expanded clones that came from non-depleted graft cells. In some patients, the high TCRbeta diversity seen at day 60 was put down to recipient T cells and intrathymic progenitors that had survived conditioning.

At least ten counts were recorded for this clonotype. No antigen is known for it. No base qualities exist here, and no much larger clone lies one base off it. The library was prepared using PCR. Sequencing relied on an Illumina HiSeq 2500. TCR libraries were prepared with molecular barcoding, using unique molecular identifiers to normalize TCRbeta repertoire quantification. TCRdb trimmed public reads at Q25 via fastp, called clones via MiXCR and kept in-frame beta chains. CDR3 protein sequences are deduplicated, and each keeps its most common genes and DNA. The sample includes 200,000 or so distinct CDR3 sequences, with 6.3% observed a single time. The biggest ten clones account for about 4.3% of the sample. What the treatment or condition label conveys for this sample: allogeneic hematopoietic cell transplantation with graft depleted of TCRalphabeta T cells and CD19 B cells. The transplant recipients were children given TCRalphabeta/CD19-depleted allogeneic hematopoietic cell grafts.

Trimming leaves V shorter by 3 bases and J shorter by 7 bases, with the junction holding 12 bases beyond the gene matches. CDR1 and CDR2 are drawn from the germline V gene: LGHNA, YNFKEQ. The CDR3 sequence holds 17 residues, the cysteine and phenylalanine included. CDR3 DNA is the only sequence kept; it has 51 bases, read in frame from the first base. The sample here was PBMCs, taken before TCRalphabeta/CD19-depleted stem cell transplant. This receptor was taken from a girl under two years old with combined immunodeficiency, due to receive a stem cell transplant. The chain employs TRBV4-2 and TRBJ2-1; a stretch of 10 junction bases matches TRBD2. The bases read TGTGCCAGCAGCCAGTTGGAAGCGGGGGGGCCGGGAAATGAGCAGTTCTTC. It translates to CASSQLEAGGPGNEQFF.